Shown below are 27 T cell receptor beta chains from a single sample sequenced in a study of beta chain features in type 1 diabetes. The entirety of the isolated RNA underwent reverse transcription, so expressed TCRB transcripts were sequenced. TCRdb keeps only in-frame clones here, not all; method: immunoSEQ multiplex PCR. The profile covers some 410,000 clones, with over 9.5% appearing a single time and 0.046% taken by the ten largest. The sequencing input was naive CD4+ T cells from blood. All receptors derive from a woman aged 18-35 years in good health.

The V gene is TRBV28, the J gene TRBJ1-2; a possible D gene is TRBD1 (5 bases). Germline assignment: CDR1 MDHEN and CDR2 SYDVKM. The CDR3 totals 13 residues. Trimming removed 5 bases from V and 0 bases from J, with 7 bases in between. The chain's CDR3 is CASSMTANYGYTF. The DNA for the CDR3 is TGTGCCAGCAGTATGACAGCTAACTATGGCTACACCTTC.

The chain links TRBV9 to TRBJ2-2; TRBD1 aligns across 7 bases. There are 14 residues in the CDR3. CDR1 is SGDLS, CDR2 YYNGEE, per germline. The J segment lost 6 bases and the V segment lost 4 bases, leaving 6 bases of the junction unmatched. This CDR3 reads CASSPHRGSGELFF. DNA for the CDR3: TGTGCCAGCAGCCCCCACAGGGGTTCCGGGGAGCTGTTTTTT.

The chain joins TRBV28 to TRBJ1-1; tentatively, D is TRBD1 (6 bases). V was trimmed by 10 bases and J by 5 bases, leaving 20 bases between them. Germline CDR1 is MDHEN and CDR2 is SYDVKM. This CDR3 region has 14 residues. CDR3 region: CATSGDGRGTEAFF. CDR3 coding DNA: TGTGCCACTTCGGGCGACGGAAGGGGGACTGAAGCTTTCTTT.

The chain has TRBV27 and TRBJ2-5; no clear D. V was cut by 3 bases and J by 2 bases, with 13 bases left in between. The CDR3 totals 15 residues. From germline, CDR1 is MNHEY and CDR2 SMNVEV (reference sequence). CDR3 sequence reads: CASSLGRPPQETQYF. CDR3 nucleotides: TGTGCCAGCAGTTTGGGCAGACCGCCTCAAGAGACCCAGTACTTC.

This clone showed up just a few times. The CDR3 loop reads CASSQSSYEQYF. The CDR3 region has the DNA TGCGCCAGCAGCCAGAGCTCCTACGAGCAGTACTTC. The chain recombines TRBV4-1 with TRBJ2-7; no definite D call. With 3 bases removed from V and 0 bases from J, the gap between germline ends came to 3 bases. CDR3 length: 12 residues. Germline V lookup: CDR1 MGHRA, CDR2 YSYEKL.

This clone was observed a handful of times. The same CDR3 can be traced to other DNA sequences in this sample. The V and J genes are TRBV28 and TRBJ2-5; D remains ambiguous. Germline V lookup: CDR1 MDHEN, CDR2 SYDVKM. The V gene lost 3 bases and the J gene lost 4 bases, with 3 bases spanning the gap. The CDR3 loop spans 11 amino acids. The CDR3 sequence: CASSFGETQYF. The CDR3 coding sequence is TGTGCCAGCAGTTTCGGAGAGACCCAGTACTTC.

This clone came up a few times. V and J are TRBV7-2 and TRBJ2-7, with D tentatively TRBD1 (5 bases). The CDR3 consists of 15 residues. V gave up 3 bases and J gave up 5 bases, with 17 bases separating them. Germline lookup yields CDR1 SGHTA and CDR2 FQGNSA. CDR3 protein: CASSLRRGTSDEQYF. In DNA, the CDR3 is TGTGCCAGCAGCTTGAGAAGGGGAACCTCTGACGAGCAGTACTTC.

The chain combines TRBV18 with TRBJ2-7, with TRBD1 identical over 7 bases. Germline V gives CDR1 KGHSH, CDR2 LQKENI. V trimming: 3 bases; J trimming: 3 bases; junction bases outside the gene matches: 8. The CDR3 has 15 amino acids. The CDR3, as DNA: TGTGCCAGCTCACCGTGGCCAGGGGGTAGCTACGAGCAGTACTTC. Encoded protein: CASSPWPGGSYEQYF. The variable domain in full, with the rest retrieved from reference TRBV18 and TRBJ2-7, is NAGVMQNPRHLVRRRGQEARLRCSPMKGHSHVYWYRQLPEEGLKFMVYLQKENIIDESGMPKERFSAEFPKEGPSILRIQQVVRGDSAAYFCASSPWPGGSYEQYFGPGTRLTVT.

This sequence joins TRBV4-3 and TRBJ2-6, with D possibly being TRBD1 (5 bases). CDR3 length: 16 amino acids. CDR1 and CDR2 (germline): LGHNA, YSLEER. Trimming shortened V by 0 bases and J by 0 bases, and 6 bases separated the two germline ends. The CDR3: CASSQDRDSGANVLTF. CDR3 DNA: TGCGCCAGCAGCCAAGACAGGGACTCTGGGGCCAACGTCCTGACTTTC.

This chain joins TRBV6-1 and TRBJ2-4; 8 bases line up with TRBD1. J gave up 1 base and V 2 bases, and 1 base lay outside the gene matches. CDR1 MNHNS and CDR2 SASEGT come from the germline V gene. The CDR3 has 15 amino acids. For the CDR3, the DNA is TGTGCCAGCAGTGAAAGGGACAGGGCCAAAAACATTCAGTACTTC. As protein: CASSERDRAKNIQYF.

This clone was observed a handful of times. The gene calls are TRBV29-1 and TRBJ1-1, with D hard to call. V was shortened by 6 bases and J by 3 bases, with 17 bases between the two germline ends. CDR3 size: 14 residues. Germline V lookup: CDR1 SQVTM, CDR2 ANQGSEA. The CDR3 DNA follows: TGCAGCGTCGCCCTCAGGAACCGCGACACTGAAGCTTTCTTT. Protein sequence: CSVALRNRDTEAFF.

This clone was recorded a few times. The rearrangement links TRBV7-9 to TRBJ2-1, with a possible D match to TRBD1 (5 bases). This CDR3 spans 11 amino acids. Germline V lookup: CDR1 SEHNR, CDR2 FQNEAQ (reference sequence). The V end was cut by 1 base, the J end by 15 bases, with 10 bases between. The CDR3 here is CASSLGGIWFF. In nucleotides, the CDR3 is TGTGCCAGCAGCTTAGGGGGCATATGGTTCTTC.

This clone was found a few times. This rearrangement joins TRBV30 to TRBJ2-1; the match to TRBD2 covers 10 bases. The germline V gene has CDR1 GTSNPN and CDR2 SVGIG (reference sequence). V shed 5 bases and J 8 bases; nucleotides not matched to a gene: 12. There are 15 residues in the CDR3. The CDR3 spells CAWFTSGDPWDEQFF. CDR3 DNA sequence: TGTGCCTGGTTCACTAGCGGGGACCCCTGGGATGAGCAGTTCTTC.

The table lists this clone with a few counts. The chain couples TRBV7-2 to TRBJ2-3; 7 positions match TRBD2. The CDR3 has 13 residues. Germline V gene sequence: CDR1 SGHTA, CDR2 FQGNSA. After removal of 10 bases from V and 5 bases from J, the junction contained 9 bases not matched to a gene. CDR3 bases: TGTGCCACACGGCGGGAGATGAAAGATACGCAGTATTTT. It yields the protein CATRREMKDTQYF.

The CDR3 region is CASSPTDRGNSPLHF. The CDR3 nucleotides read TGTGCCAGCAGCCCTACGGACAGGGGGAATTCACCCCTCCACTTT. The chain joins TRBV9 to TRBJ1-6, with TRBD1 matching 10 bases. The V gene end was trimmed by 4 bases and the J gene end by 7 bases; junction bases not matched to a gene: 5. Germline V lookup: CDR1 SGDLS, CDR2 YYNGEE. The CDR3 loop spans 15 amino acids.

This clone was seen only a few times. V is TRBV4-1 and J is TRBJ1-2; D remains ambiguous. The germline gives CDR1 MGHRA, CDR2 YSYEKL. Deletions cut 0 bases from V and 8 bases from J, with 13 bases between. The length of the CDR3 is 14 residues. The CDR3 DNA reads as TGCGCCAGCAGCCAAGAGGGCGTGTGGAGCGGCTACACCTTC. This encodes CASSQEGVWSGYTF.

Only a few counts were recorded for this clone. The chain joins TRBV7-2 to TRBJ2-2; D is unresolved. This CDR3 contains 15 residues. Germline V gene sequence: CDR1 SGHTA, CDR2 FQGNSA. V was cut by 4 bases and J by 5 bases, with 14 bases left in between. CDR3 sequence: CASSSARWATGELFF. CDR3 DNA sequence: TGTGCCAGCAGCTCCGCCCGGTGGGCAACCGGGGAGCTGTTTTTT.

The chain carries TRBV4-3 and TRBJ1-1; the D is unclear. This CDR3 has 13 residues. The germline V gene encodes CDR1 LGHNA and CDR2 YSLEER. V gave up 4 bases and J gave up 5 bases, with 11 bases separating them. The CDR3 bases are TGCGCCAGCAGCCTGCCGGGAGGAACTGAAGCTTTCTTT. Translating it yields CASSLPGGTEAFF.

J is TRBJ2-5 and V is TRBV4-2; 7 nucleotides line up with TRBD2. Germline CDR1 LGHNA, CDR2 YNFKEQ. The CDR3 loop spans 15 amino acids. J lost 0 bases, V lost 3 bases, and 4 bases had no gene match. CDR3 nucleotides: TGTGCCAGCAGCCATAGCGGACTAGACCAAGAGACCCAGTACTTC. It is translated as CASSHSGLDQETQYF.

The V call is TRBV7-2, the J call TRBJ2-1, with 9 bases fitting TRBD2. Germline V gene sequence: CDR1 SGHTA, CDR2 FQGNSA. This CDR3 is built from 15 residues. The V segment lost 6 bases and the J segment 13 bases; nucleotides outside the gene matches: 16. The DNA of the CDR3 is TGTGCCAGCAGTCTGGGGTCCCGTAGCGGGAGCCCCCAGTTCTTC. It yields the protein CASSLGSRSGSPQFF. The full variable domain, in which reference TRBV7-2 and TRBJ2-1 provide the parts outside the CDR3, is GAGVSQSPSNKVTEKGKDVELRCDPISGHTALYWYRQSLGQGLEFLIYFQGNSAPDKSGLPSDRFSAERTGGSVSTLTIQRTQQEDSAVYLCASSLGSRSGSPQFFGPGTRLTVL.

Details on this clone: Different DNA sequences within this sample yield the same CDR3. The chain couples TRBV14 to TRBJ1-2; a weak D match, TRBD1 (5 bases). CDR3 length: 13 residues. The V gene lost 1 base and the J gene lost 5 bases, with 8 bases spanning the gap. CDR1 and CDR2 (germline): SGHDN, FVKESK. CDR3 sequence reads: CASSQVQGYGYTF. CDR3 nucleotide sequence: TGTGCCAGCAGCCAAGTTCAGGGATATGGCTACACCTTC.

This clone was counted a few times. V gene TRBV10-3 combines with J gene TRBJ2-4; 8 nucleotides line up with TRBD1. Germline CDR1 ENHRY, CDR2 SYGVKD. V lost 4 bases to trimming and J lost 6 bases; unmatched junction nucleotides: 14. The CDR3 contains 17 residues. CDR3 region: CAISGQMTGEFGNIQYF. CDR3 DNA sequence: TGTGCCATCAGTGGACAGATGACAGGGGAGTTTGGAAACATTCAGTACTTC.

J is TRBJ2-1 and V is TRBV7-2; 10 bases match TRBD1. The CDR3 is made up of 16 amino acids. Per germline, CDR1 SGHTA and CDR2 FQGNSA. After removal of 1 base from V and 2 bases from J, the junction contained 2 bases not matched to a gene. The CDR3 reads CASSLGGQGAYNEQFF. The CDR3 DNA reads as TGTGCCAGCAGCTTAGGAGGACAGGGGGCCTACAATGAGCAGTTCTTC.

This clone was observed a few times. J is TRBJ1-1 and V is TRBV14, with 7 bases identical to TRBD1. V was clipped by 3 bases and J by 6 bases; unmatched bases: 4. Germline values: CDR1 SGHDN, CDR2 FVKESK. The CDR3 sequence is 13 residues long. The CDR3 loop reads CASSHDRVAEAFF. The CDR3 DNA reads TGTGCCAGCAGCCACGACAGGGTCGCTGAAGCTTTCTTT. Full variable domain (rest looked up from reference TRBV14 and TRBJ1-1): EAGVTQFPSHSVIEKGQTVTLRCDPISGHDNLYWYRRVMGKEIKFLLHFVKESKQDESGMPNNRFLAERTGGTYSTLKVQPAELEDSGVYFCASSHDRVAEAFFGQGTRLTVV.

The chain combines TRBV7-2 with TRBJ2-3, with 8 bases lining up with TRBD2. The CDR3 extends over 16 amino acids. The J segment lost 2 bases and the V segment lost 1 base, leaving 5 bases of the junction unmatched. The germline gives CDR1 SGHTA, CDR2 FQGNSA. The CDR3 loop reads CASSLGTSLATDTQYF. CDR3 bases: TGTGCCAGCAGCTTAGGGACTAGCTTGGCCACAGATACGCAGTATTTT.

This clone was detected only a few times. This chain links TRBV7-9 with TRBJ1-1, with D hard to call. Germline-derived CDR1 and CDR2 are SEHNR and FQNEAQ (reference sequence). The CDR3 is 15 amino acids. Trimming pared 7 bases from V and 2 bases from J, leaving 17 bases between. CDR3 loop: CASTTRSGGNTEAFF. The CDR3 DNA sequence: TGTGCCAGCACCACTCGGTCCGGCGGAAACACTGAAGCTTTCTTT.

The chain carries TRBV11-3 and TRBJ2-1; 9 bases are shared with TRBD2. This CDR3 contains 16 residues. Germline values: CDR1 SGHNT, CDR2 YENEEA. The ends lost 2 bases at V and 5 bases at J; junction bases unmatched: 7. CDR3 nucleotides: TGTGCCAGCAGCTTATGGTTTGCGGGAGGGGACAATGAGCAGTTCTTC. This codes for CASSLWFAGGDNEQFF.